These T cell receptor beta chains were read from a single sample in a study of technical replicates of blood from a few donors. Clones were sequenced by immunoSEQ multiplex PCR, and TCRdb holds only the in-frame ones, with some missing. The sample lists roughly 70,000 clones, 94% occurring once. The sequencing input was T cells isolated from PBMCs. Source of these receptors: a human donor in good health. The CDR3 runs from the conserved cysteine through the conserved F or W. Fields, in order: clone size, J gene, V gene, D gene, CDR3 protein, CDR3 DNA. D genes are given only for firm matches. A clone size is listed for some rows: how often the clone was seen (once, few, many), or a class if it is expanded.

once,TRBJ2-3,TRBV28,TRBD2,CASSLRRGLGRNTQYF,TGTGCCAGCAGTTTAAGGCGGGGACTAGGACGAAATACGCAGTATTTT
.,TRBJ2-1,TRBV14,TRBD1,CASSQFSGGNEQFF,TGTGCCAGCAGCCAATTCTCAGGGGGAAATGAGCAGTTCTTC
.,TRBJ1-3,TRBV28,.,CASNGGGGNTIYF,TGTGCCAGTAACGGGGGAGGTGGAAACACCATATATTTT
.,TRBJ2-3,TRBV10-3,TRBD2,CAISELAGTDTQYF,TGTGCCATCAGTGAGCTAGCGGGCACAGATACGCAGTATTTT
.,TRBJ2-7,TRBV5-1,.,CASSLAGDEYEQYF,TGCGCCAGCAGCTTGGCCGGAGACGAGTACGAGCAGTACTTC
.,TRBJ1-1,TRBV30,TRBD1,CAWRRTGNTEAFF,TGTGCCTGGAGGAGGACAGGGAACACTGAAGCTTTCTTT
.,TRBJ1-5,TRBV18,.,CASFPQNQPQHF,TGTGCCAGCTTTCCCCAAAATCAGCCCCAGCATTTT
.,TRBJ1-1,TRBV27,.,CASSLSVGGEAFF,TGTGCCAGCAGTTTATCGGTAGGCGGTGAAGCTTTCTTT
.,TRBJ2-4,TRBV5-6,TRBD1,CASSFGTGANIQYF,TGTGCCAGCAGCTTTGGGACAGGGGCCAACATTCAGTACTTC
once,TRBJ1-5,TRBV5-1,.,CASSPRGGRQPQHF,TGCGCCAGCAGCCCCCGCGGGGGACGTCAGCCCCAGCATTTT
.,TRBJ2-2,TRBV6-1,.,CASNTGFSTGELFF,TGTGCCAGCAATACAGGGTTTAGTACCGGGGAGCTGTTTTTT
.,TRBJ2-3,TRBV7-9,.,CASSFVSGATDTQYF,TGTGCCAGCAGCTTTGTTAGCGGCGCGACAGATACGCAGTATTTT
.,TRBJ2-7,TRBV7-3,TRBD2,CASSTGTSPYEQYF,TGTGCCAGCAGTACCGGGACTAGTCCTTACGAGCAGTACTTC
.,TRBJ1-2,TRBV7-9,TRBD1,CASDRDRGYGYTF,TGTGCCAGCGACCGGGACAGGGGCTATGGCTACACCTTC
.,TRBJ2-7,TRBV27,TRBD2,CASSPQGREGYEQYF,TGTGCCAGCAGTCCCCAGGGGCGGGAGGGCTACGAGCAGTACTTC
.,TRBJ2-5,TRBV11-1,.,CASSRGAGAFTKTQYF,TGTGCCAGCAGCCGGGGGGCCGGGGCCTTTACCAAGACCCAGTACTTC
.,TRBJ2-5,TRBV6-5,TRBD2,CASSYFAGGSEETQYF,TGTGCCAGCAGTTACTTTGCGGGAGGGTCGGAGGAGACCCAGTACTTC
.,TRBJ2-1,TRBV19,TRBD2,CASTVAELAGGEQFF,TGTGCCAGTACCGTGGCTGAACTAGCGGGAGGTGAGCAGTTCTTC